Listed here are 20 T cell receptor beta chains from one sample, sequenced in a study of OX40 agonist ivuxolimab in advanced cancers. The protocol was immunoSEQ multiplex PCR, while the TCRdb copy is restricted to in-frame clones and leaves out a portion. The data hold around 84,000 clones, with around 92% observed a single time. The source was CD4+ or CD8+ T cells sorted from blood, collected in a trial of the OX40 agonist ivuxolimab. These TCRs come from an adult with an advanced solid tumor such as melanoma, head and neck, liver or kidney cancer.

This clone was seen a handful of times. CDR3 coding DNA: TGTGCCAGCGGGGGCTTACAGGGCGAAAATGAAAAACTGTTTTTT. Translated: CASGGLQGENEKLFF. The rearrangement joins TRBV28 to TRBJ1-4; TRBD1 might be the D (6 bases). Trimming stripped 8 bases from V and 5 bases from J, with 18 bases between. The CDR3 is 15 amino acids. Looked up from germline, CDR1 is MDHEN and CDR2 is SYDVKM.

This clone was detected a few times. The rearrangement links TRBV5-6 to TRBJ1-1, with TRBD1 as a possible D gene (6 bases). The ends were cut back, 1 base at V and 8 bases at J, with 6 bases in the middle. The CDR3 sequence is 11 residues long. Germline lookup yields CDR1 SGHDT and CDR2 YYEEEE. The CDR3 coding sequence is TGTGCCAGCAGCTTGACAGGGGAAGCTTTCTTT. Residues: CASSLTGEAFF.

V gene TRBV11-2 combines with J gene TRBJ2-1; 11 nucleotides match TRBD2. The CDR3 spans 16 residues. The V gene end was trimmed by 6 bases and the J gene end by 4 bases; junction bases not matched to a gene: 8. Looked up from germline, CDR1 is SGHAT and CDR2 is FQNNGV. For the CDR3, the DNA is TGTGCCAGCAGATCTACTAGCGGGAGTGCATACAATGAGCAGTTCTTC. It specifies CASRSTSGSAYNEQFF.

The chain joins TRBV9 to TRBJ2-1, with a possible D match to TRBD2 (5 bases). CDR1 and CDR2 from the germline V gene are SGDLS and YYNGEE. Between the trimmed V and J ends, which lost 0 bases and 1 base, there was a span of 8 bases. The CDR3 has 15 residues. CDR3 in amino acids: CASSVGLASYNEQFF. CDR3 DNA: TGTGCCAGCAGCGTAGGGCTAGCTTCCTACAATGAGCAGTTCTTC.

V gene TRBV5-1 combines with J gene TRBJ2-1; D may correspond to TRBD1 or TRBD2 (5 bases each). Per germline, CDR1 SGHRS and CDR2 YFSETQ. V was pared by 1 base and J by 2 bases, with 13 bases between. The CDR3 has 16 amino acids. CDR3 loop: CASSLQAGTTYNEQFF. CDR3 DNA: TGCGCCAGCAGCTTGCAGGCAGGGACGACCTACAATGAGCAGTTCTTC.

This chain connects TRBV2 to TRBJ1-2; a weak D match, TRBD1 (5 bases). V was clipped by 7 bases and J by 1 base, with 19 bases between them. Germline V gene sequence: CDR1 SNHLY, CDR2 FYNNEI. This CDR3 has 16 amino acids. The CDR3 spells CASIRTLGGVNYGYTF. The CDR3 region has the DNA TGTGCCAGCATTCGGACCCTCGGAGGGGTTAACTATGGCTACACCTTC.

Only one count was recorded for this clone. The chain couples TRBV19 to TRBJ2-2, with 7 bases that match TRBD1. The CDR3 has 17 residues. J was trimmed by 5 bases and V by 4 bases; bases with no gene match: 13. In germline, CDR1 is LNHDA, CDR2 SQIVND (reference sequence). Here the CDR3 DNA reads TGTGCCAGTAGTACCCAACGAAGGGGGCGTTATACCGGGGAGCTGTTTTTT. This sequence encodes CASSTQRRGRYTGELFF.

The V call is TRBV6-5, the J call TRBJ2-2, with TRBD2 matching 8 bases. The CDR3 has 15 residues. Germline loops: CDR1 MNHEY, CDR2 SVGAGI. The V gene end was trimmed by 2 bases and the J gene end by 4 bases; junction bases not matched to a gene: 3. CDR3 protein: CASSYRTSSTGELFF. The CDR3 bases are TGTGCCAGCAGTTACAGGACTAGCAGCACCGGGGAGCTGTTTTTT.

The CDR3 bases are TGTGCCAGTAGTATTAGGCAGGAAAGGCGTCGGGGGTCATCTGAAGCTTTCTTT. It specifies CASSIRQERRRGSSEAFF. The J gene is TRBJ1-1, the V gene TRBV19, with D tentatively TRBD1 (5 bases). Trimming took off 3 bases at V and 6 bases at J, with 26 bases between the two ends. This CDR3 has 18 amino acids. The V gene's germline CDR1 is LNHDA and CDR2 SQIVND (reference sequence).

The V gene is TRBV30, the J gene TRBJ2-3; possible D gene TRBD2, 6 bases. This CDR3 contains 16 residues. Looked up from germline, CDR1 is GTSNPN and CDR2 is SVGIG (reference sequence). The V end was cut by 1 base, the J end by 0 bases, with 14 bases between. The CDR3 nucleotides are TGTGCCTGGAGTGGTAGTAGCGGCTTTAGCACAGATACGCAGTATTTT. It specifies CAWSGSSGFSTDTQYF.

The sample holds a few counts of this clone. The chain uses TRBV11-2 and TRBJ2-3; 11 bases are shared with TRBD2. Trimming took 2 bases from V and 6 from J; bases not matched to a gene: 1. The CDR3 loop spans 14 amino acids. The germline V gene encodes CDR1 SGHAT and CDR2 FQNNGV. Here the CDR3 reads CASSLLAGGDTQYF. The DNA for the CDR3 is TGTGCCAGCAGCTTACTAGCGGGAGGTGATACGCAGTATTTT.

V gene TRBV11-3 combines with J gene TRBJ2-2; tentatively, D is TRBD1 (6 bases). Germline-derived CDR1 and CDR2 are SGHNT and YENEEA. V dropped 5 bases and J dropped 0 bases, with 13 bases sitting between them. This CDR3 region has 16 residues. CDR3 DNA: TGTGCCAGCAGCCCCGGGACATCCACGAACACCGGGGAGCTGTTTTTT. This sequence encodes CASSPGTSTNTGELFF.

The V call is TRBV11-3, the J call TRBJ2-1; 7 nucleotides align to TRBD2. Germline V gene sequence: CDR1 SGHNT, CDR2 YENEEA. V was pared by 0 bases and J by 14 bases, with 7 bases of the junction left unmatched. This CDR3 region has 13 residues. The CDR3 DNA is TGTGCCAGCAGCTTAGATCGGACGGGGAGGGAGTTCTTC. Encoded protein: CASSLDRTGREFF. The full variable domain, in which reference TRBV11-3 and TRBJ2-1 provide the parts outside the CDR3, is EAGVVQSPRYKIIEKKQPVAFWCNPISGHNTLYWYLQNLGQGPELLIRYENEEAVDDSQLPKDRFSAERLKGVDSTLKIQPAELGDSAVYLCASSLDRTGREFFGPGTRLTVL.

The rearrangement uses TRBV19 and TRBJ2-1, with unresolved D. This CDR3 has 12 amino acids. Germline CDR1 and CDR2: LNHDA and SQIVND (reference sequence). Trimming removed 0 bases from V and 12 bases from J, with 9 bases in between. CDR3: CASSIDRLGQFF. CDR3 DNA: TGTGCCAGTAGTATAGATCGGTTGGGGCAGTTCTTC.

The chain couples TRBV20-1 to TRBJ1-2; D unresolved. Trimming removed 7 bases from V and 2 bases from J, with 8 bases in between. The CDR3 has 11 residues. The germline CDR1 and CDR2 sequences are DFQATT and SNEGSKA (reference sequence). The CDR3 reads CSEQLNYGYTF. The CDR3 bases are TGCAGTGAACAGCTAAACTATGGCTACACCTTC.

The V and J genes are TRBV2 and TRBJ2-2; 9 nucleotides align to TRBD2. Germline V CDR1 and CDR2: SNHLY, FYNNEI. With V trimmed by 8 bases and J by 0 bases, 4 bases remained unmatched. The length of the CDR3 is 15 residues. The CDR3 sequence: CASGSGRTNTGELFF. As DNA, the CDR3 is TGTGCCAGCGGAAGCGGGAGGACGAACACCGGGGAGCTGTTTTTT.

This rearrangement joins TRBV28 to TRBJ1-2, with D perhaps matching TRBD1 (5 bases). Trimming stripped 11 bases from V and 0 bases from J, with 13 bases between. CDR1 is MDHEN, CDR2 SYDVKM, per germline. CDR3 length equals 13 residues. The CDR3 reads CASRDSANYGYTF. The CDR3 DNA sequence: TGTGCCTCCCGGGACTCAGCTAACTATGGCTACACCTTC.

V gene TRBV18 combines with J gene TRBJ1-1, with TRBD1 matching over 8 bases. Germline CDR1 and CDR2: KGHSH and LQKENI. The CDR3 has 14 residues. J gave up 5 bases and V 3 bases, and 5 bases lay outside the gene matches. The CDR3 protein is CASSPGQVYTEAFF. CDR3 sequence (DNA): TGTGCCAGCTCACCGGGACAGGTTTATACTGAAGCTTTCTTT.

The CDR3 sequence is CASSPLAGSSPYEQYF. In DNA form, the CDR3 reads TGTGCCAGCTCACCACTAGCGGGGTCAAGTCCCTACGAGCAGTACTTC. The rearrangement joins TRBV18 to TRBJ2-7; 8 bases agree with TRBD2. Germline V CDR1 and CDR2: KGHSH, LQKENI. The length of the CDR3 is 16 residues. J was trimmed by 2 bases and V by 1 base; bases with no gene match: 7.

This chain joins TRBV11-1 and TRBJ2-6; D is possibly TRBD1 (5 bases). CDR3 length equals 17 residues. Germline V gene lookup returns CDR1 SGHAT and CDR2 FQDESV (reference sequence). V was cut by 6 bases and J by 1 base, with 16 bases left in between. The CDR3 coding sequence is TGTGCCAGCAGGCATAGGGCAGGGATTTCTGGGGCCAACGTCCTGACTTTC. Its protein is CASRHRAGISGANVLTF.